The 22 T cell receptor beta chains below were found in one sample sequenced in a study of identical twins. TCRdb re-derived calls from the 5' RACE reads in MiXCR, one entry per CDR3 protein. The data show over 550,000 distinct CDR3 sequences, roughly 7.2% seen once. In addition, the sample was reused for a study of yellow fever vaccine responses in identical twins.

Sequenced sample: PBMCs. These receptors came from a woman aged 18 to 35 in good health.

At least ten counts were recorded for this clonotype. The gene calls are TRBV6-5 and TRBJ2-1; a possible D gene is TRBD1 (8 bases). The CDR3 spans 17 residues. Looked up from germline, CDR1 is MNHEY and CDR2 is SVGAGI. The V and J ends lost 0 bases and 6 bases respectively, with 18 bases between them. CDR3 bases: TGTGCCAGCAGTTACTCGAGCGGGACAGGTCTTTTCAATGAGCAGTTCTTC. Its protein is CASSYSSGTGLFNEQFF.

This clonotype was observed at least ten times. One end of the junction does not line up with germline, which may come from a read error. The rearrangement joins TRBV12-3 or TRBV12-4 to TRBJ2-7; 8 bases map to TRBD2. The CDR3 spans 14 residues. The chain's CDR3 is CASSIAGRIYEQYF. The DNA for the CDR3 is TGTGCCAGCAGTATAGCGGGAAGGATCTACGAGCAGTACTTC.

This chain connects TRBV9 to TRBJ2-7, with D perhaps TRBD1 (5 bases). Trimming left V 2 bases short and J 3 bases short, with 18 bases between. The CDR3 has 16 residues. Germline values: CDR1 SGDLS, CDR2 YYNGEE. The CDR3: CASSVDPGQGGYEQYF. In DNA, the CDR3 is TGTGCCAGCAGCGTGGACCCCGGGCAGGGTGGCTACGAGCAGTACTTC.

This clonotype was counted a few times. The rearrangement links TRBV28 to TRBJ1-1; TRBD1 matches 11 bases. This CDR3 has 17 amino acids. Trimming cost V 5 bases and J 3 bases; bases outside gene matches: 11. Germline-derived CDR1 and CDR2 are MDHEN and SYDVKM. The CDR3 coding sequence is TGTGCCAGCAGTCCCCTTTGGGACAGGGGGGAGGACACTGAAGCTTTCTTT. This translates into CASSPLWDRGEDTEAFF.

This clonotype was found a few times. This chain uses TRBV28 with TRBJ1-4, with D possibly being TRBD1 (6 bases). From germline, CDR1 is MDHEN and CDR2 SYDVKM. This CDR3 has 19 residues. The V end lost 6 bases, the J end lost 0 bases, and 23 bases lay between the germline ends. DNA of the CDR3: TGTGCCAGCAGCCTTTACCAGACAGGACAAGAAGCAACTAATGAAAAACTGTTTTTT. It yields the protein CASSLYQTGQEATNEKLFF. The full variable domain, its missing parts supplied by reference TRBV28 and TRBJ1-4, is DVKVTQSSRYLVKRTGEKVFLECVQDMDHENMFWYRQDPGLGLRLIYFSYDVKMKEKGDIPEGYSVSREKKERFSLILESASTNQTSMYLCASSLYQTGQEATNEKLFFGSGTQLSVL.

The chain combines TRBV3-1 with TRBJ2-7; 8 nucleotides agree with TRBD2. Per the germline V gene, CDR1 is LGHDT and CDR2 is YNNKEL (reference sequence). Trimming cost V 10 bases and J 6 bases; bases outside gene matches: 17. The CDR3 is 15 residues long. The CDR3 nucleotides are TGTGCCACCTGCCAAGATCCAGCGGGAGTAACCGAGCAGTACTTC. Translation gives CATCQDPAGVTEQYF.

This clonotype was detected many times. CDR3 bases: TGCGCCAGCAGCCCCGGCGGAGTTAATGAGCAGTTCTTC. Amino acid sequence: CASSPGGVNEQFF. The gene calls are TRBV5-1 and TRBJ2-1; D remains ambiguous. With 4 bases removed from V and 7 bases from J, the gap between germline ends came to 12 bases. The CDR3 contains 13 residues. The germline gives CDR1 SGHRS, CDR2 YFSETQ.

This clonotype was recorded at least ten times. The CDR3 sequence is CASSLEEVSYEQYF. The CDR3, as DNA: TGTGCCAGCAGCTTAGAGGAGGTTTCCTACGAGCAGTACTTC. This chain joins TRBV7-9 and TRBJ2-7, with D perhaps TRBD2 (5 bases). CDR3 length: 14 residues. Per germline, CDR1 SEHNR and CDR2 FQNEAQ (reference sequence). V lost 1 base and J 1 base, leaving 8 bases between the germline ends.

This clonotype was detected only a few times. V and J are TRBV4-1 and TRBJ1-2; D is unclear. The CDR3 contains 15 residues. CDR1 MGHRA and CDR2 YSYEKL come from the germline V gene. V was trimmed by 1 base and J by 0 bases, leaving 9 bases between them. The CDR3 DNA reads as TGCGCCAGCAGCCAAGGGGAGGCGGCTAACTATGGCTACACCTTC. It yields the protein CASSQGEAANYGYTF.

The chain links TRBV15 to TRBJ2-7; D is possibly TRBD2 (5 bases). The CDR3 length is 15 residues. Germline V CDR1 and CDR2: LNHNV, YYDKDF (reference sequence). Trimming left V 0 bases short and J 7 bases short, with 16 bases between. The CDR3 sequence is CATSRDRGDTGEQYV. DNA of the CDR3: TGTGCCACCAGCAGAGATCGAGGAGATACGGGGGAGCAGTACGTC.

Ten or more counts support this clonotype. The chain employs TRBV7-9 and TRBJ2-1, with D uncertain. CDR1 and CDR2 (germline): SEHNR, FQNEAQ (reference sequence). CDR3 size: 14 residues. V lost 2 bases and J 7 bases, leaving 12 bases between the germline ends. This chain's CDR3 is CASSLPPPGNEQFF. In DNA, the CDR3 is TGTGCCAGCAGCTTACCCCCCCCGGGTAATGAGCAGTTCTTC.

The chain is built from TRBV29-1 and TRBJ1-1; D perhaps matches TRBD1 (6 bases). This CDR3 region has 14 residues. The germline gives CDR1 SQVTM, CDR2 ANQGSEA. V was trimmed by 7 bases and J by 1 base, leaving 16 bases between them. CDR3 residues: CSASPPGQNTEAFF. For the CDR3, the DNA is TGCAGCGCCTCCCCCCCGGGACAGAACACTGAAGCTTTCTTT. The variable domain in full, completed from reference TRBV29-1 and TRBJ1-1, reads SAVISQKPSRDICQRGTSLTIQCQVDSQVTMMFWYRQQPGQSLTLIATANQGSEATYESGFVIDKFPISRPNLTFSTLTVSNMSPEDSSIYLCSASPPGQNTEAFFGQGTRLTVV.

The V and J genes are TRBV20-1 and TRBJ1-1, with 7 bases fitting TRBD1. Trimming at V came to 5 bases and at J to 7 bases, leaving 7 bases not matched to a gene. CDR3 size: 12 residues. The V gene's germline CDR1 is DFQATT and CDR2 SNEGSKA (reference sequence). The CDR3 region is CSAGTDGDEAFF. The CDR3 nucleotides read TGCAGTGCTGGGACAGATGGGGATGAAGCTTTCTTT.

This clonotype was seen more than once but under ten times. The V and J genes are TRBV5-1 and TRBJ2-1; 14 positions agree with TRBD2. CDR1 and CDR2 from the germline V gene are SGHRS and YFSETQ. The CDR3 is 17 amino acids. J lost 10 bases, V lost 3 bases, and 12 bases had no gene match. CDR3 nucleotides: TGCGCCAGCAGCTACTGGCCAGGGACTAGCGGGAGCGGGGAGCAGTTCTTC. This translates into CASSYWPGTSGSGEQFF.

There are a few counts of this clonotype. The chain uses TRBV6-2 or TRBV6-3 and TRBJ1-4, with D possibly TRBD1 on 5 matching bases. Germline CDR1 and CDR2: MNHEY and SVGEGT. Trimming took off 2 bases at V and 3 bases at J, with 13 bases between the two ends. This CDR3 region has 16 residues. The CDR3 DNA reads TGTGCCAGCAGTTACGAGGAGGGACGGCCTAATGAAAAACTGTTTTTT. This codes for CASSYEEGRPNEKLFF.

This clonotype was observed many times. The chain is built from TRBV7-2 and TRBJ2-1; D ambiguous. Trimming took off 5 bases at V and 13 bases at J, with 24 bases between the two ends. CDR3 length equals 15 residues. Germline V gives CDR1 SGHTA, CDR2 FQGNSA. Here the CDR3 reads CASSPMGKGQKLQFF. The CDR3 DNA sequence: TGTGCCAGCAGCCCGATGGGTAAAGGGCAGAAACTCCAGTTCTTC.

This clonotype showed up many times. The V gene is TRBV12-3 or TRBV12-4, the J gene TRBJ2-7; TRBD2 matches 8 bases. V trimming: 6 bases; J trimming: 2 bases; junction bases outside the gene matches: 12. This CDR3 has 16 residues. In DNA, the CDR3 is TGTGCCAGCAGCCGGCGCCAAACTAGCGGACCCTACGAGCAGTACTTC. Its translation is CASSRRQTSGPYEQYF.

In this sample, this clonotype turned up many times. The chain couples TRBV29-1 to TRBJ2-1; D ambiguous. The CDR3 spans 14 residues. The germline V gene has CDR1 SQVTM and CDR2 ANQGSEA. The DNA of the CDR3 is TGCAGTACATTCGGTGAACGCTCCTACAATGAGCAGTTCTTC. Translating it yields CSTFGERSYNEQFF.

This clonotype was detected many times. V is TRBV7-9 and J is TRBJ1-2; TRBD1 aligns across 12 bases. V trimming: 4 bases; J trimming: 6 bases; junction bases outside the gene matches: 3. The CDR3 has 14 residues. Germline V gives CDR1 SEHNR, CDR2 FQNEAQ (reference sequence). This CDR3 is CASSSGQGAHGYTF. CDR3 DNA sequence: TGTGCCAGCAGCTCGGGACAGGGGGCACATGGCTACACCTTC.

The chain combines TRBV12-3 or TRBV12-4 with TRBJ2-1; 10 nucleotides align to TRBD2. This CDR3 comprises 16 residues. With 6 bases clipped from V and 5 bases from J, the junction kept 10 bases outside the gene matches. The CDR3 nucleotides read TGTGCCAGCAGACGGCGACTAGCGGGTGGGGACAATGAGCAGTTCTTC. It specifies CASRRRLAGGDNEQFF.

This clonotype was seen more than once but under ten times. J is TRBJ2-3 and V is TRBV12-3 or TRBV12-4, with 12 bases fitting TRBD2. This CDR3 is built from 14 residues. V lost 6 bases and J lost 7; bases outside the gene matches: 5. The CDR3 here is CASRRLAGVNTQYF. DNA for the CDR3: TGTGCCAGCAGGCGACTAGCGGGAGTAAATACGCAGTATTTT.

This clonotype appeared a few times. For the CDR3, the DNA is TGTGCCACAATGGGGCTAGCGGGGCGAAGCCGGTGGAATGAGCAGTTCTTC. Translated, it gives CATMGLAGRSRWNEQFF. The V gene is TRBV6-2 or TRBV6-3, the J gene TRBJ2-1; TRBD2 matches 9 bases. The CDR3 is 17 amino acids. Germline assignment: CDR1 MNHEY and CDR2 SVGEGT. V lost 10 bases, J lost 7 bases, and 20 bases stayed unmatched.